A single sample gave rise to the 5 T cell receptor beta chains below, sequenced in a study of cytomegalovirus exposure and HLA in healthy donors. 60 Vbeta and 13 Jbeta primers were used in PCR. The protocol was immunoSEQ multiplex PCR, while the TCRdb copy is restricted to in-frame clones and leaves out a portion. The profile shows over 130,000 clones, approximately 80% of them singletons. The sequenced sample was PBMCs. All receptors come from a man aged 30 to 39 in good health and CMV-seropositive.

The DNA of the CDR3 is TGTGCCTGGACCCGACAGGCCAGCGGAAACACCATATATTTT. It yields the protein CAWTRQASGNTIYF. V gene TRBV30 combines with J gene TRBJ1-3; a weak D match, TRBD1 (6 bases). V lost 4 bases and J lost 4, with 14 bases in between. The CDR3 has 14 amino acids. Per the germline V gene, CDR1 is GTSNPN and CDR2 is SVGIG (reference sequence). Complete variable domain (other parts from reference TRBV30 and TRBJ1-3): SQTIHQWPATLVQPVGSPLSLECTVEGTSNPNLYWYRQAAGRGLQLLFYSVGIGQISSEVPQNLSASRPQDRQFILSSKKLLLSDSGFYLCAWTRQASGNTIYFGEGSWLTVV.

CDR3 sequence: CATSREQGNYGYTF. CDR3 DNA: TGTGCCACCAGCAGAGAACAGGGGAACTATGGCTACACCTTC. The V call is TRBV15, the J call TRBJ1-2; 7 bases match TRBD1. Germline trimming cut 0 bases from V and 2 bases from J; bases unmatched to any gene: 0. Germline assignment: CDR1 LNHNV and CDR2 YYDKDF (reference sequence). The CDR3 is 14 residues long.

The rearrangement links TRBV18 to TRBJ1-2; TRBD1 matches at 7 bases. V lost 1 base, J lost 2 bases, and 4 bases stayed unmatched. CDR3 length equals 15 residues. CDR1 and CDR2 from the germline V gene are KGHSH and LQKENI. CDR3 region: CASSPRTGVNYGYTF. CDR3 coding DNA: TGTGCCAGCTCACCACGGACAGGCGTAAACTATGGCTACACCTTC.

The V and J genes are TRBV5-1 and TRBJ2-1; 7 bases are shared with TRBD1. This CDR3 contains 17 residues. V shed 3 bases and J 4 bases; nucleotides not matched to a gene: 13. Germline CDR1 reads SGHRS; CDR2 reads YFSETQ. CDR3 nucleotides: TGCGCCAGCAGCTCGAGCCCGACAGGGAAACTATACAATGAGCAGTTCTTC. Translated: CASSSSPTGKLYNEQFF.

The chain carries TRBV14 and TRBJ2-7, with a weak D call TRBD2 (6 bases). The CDR3 loop spans 16 amino acids. V lost 3 bases, J lost 1 base, and 16 bases lay in between. From germline, CDR1 is SGHDN and CDR2 FVKESK. CDR3 DNA: TGTGCCAGCAGCCACCAGGGACTGAAAACATCCTACGAGCAGTACTTC. As protein: CASSHQGLKTSYEQYF. Supplemented by reference TRBV14 and TRBJ2-7, the full variable domain reads EAGVTQFPSHSVIEKGQTVTLRCDPISGHDNLYWYRRVMGKEIKFLLHFVKESKQDESGMPNNRFLAERTGGTYSTLKVQPAELEDSGVYFCASSHQGLKTSYEQYFGPGTRLTVT.